This T cell receptor beta chain derives from a study of T cell responses to AZD1222 COVID-19 vaccine. The CDR3 length is 16 residues. Germline loops: CDR1 KGHDR, CDR2 SFDVKD. V shed 5 bases and J shed 6 bases, with 19 bases lying between them. Study results and caveats: Repertoires in all cases were sampled only once the peak T cell response had passed.

This clone was picked up one time. What it binds is unknown. Measured with immunoSEQ multiplex PCR; TCRdb has only the in-frame clones, and not every one. The table includes about 83,000 clones, around 89% detected once. The starting material was peripheral blood, obtained on day 0 of MenACWY control vaccination. The receptor was derived from an adult in good health. This sequence joins TRBV24-1 and TRBJ2-1, with D possibly being TRBD2 (6 bases). CDR3 sequence (DNA): TGTGCCACCAGTGGGGGCGGGGCTACTCTTTCCAATGAGCAGTTCTTC. As protein: CATSGGGATLSNEQFF.